The clone carrying this T cell receptor beta chain has ten or more counts. Antigen specificity is unknown. This specimen belongs to a study of T cells in Graves' hyperthyroidism and ophthalmopathy. Study-wide context: Peripheral blood was collected at initial diagnosis, before any treatment.

Blood sampling occurred at first hyperthyroidism diagnosis, ahead of any ophthalmopathy symptoms. V shed 7 bases and J 4 bases; nucleotides not matched to a gene: 6. The CDR3 covers 15 residues. Per the germline V gene, CDR1 is SNHLY and CDR2 is FYNNEI. There were TCR beta CDR3 regions amplified from RNA transcripts. The HTBI primer set served for first-round RT-PCR of the TCR CDR3. TCRdb fed the multiplex PCR reads into MiXCR, producing one record per CDR3 protein. The sample includes a few hundred thousand distinct CDR3 sequences, around 15% seen only once; the top ten take over 30%. Overall study findings and caveats: Ophthalmopathy prediction by the model preceded onset by a median about 6 months.

This clonotype originated in a woman aged 50 to 60 with Graves' hyperthyroidism that later progressed to Graves' ophthalmopathy. The sample was blood. This chain links TRBV2 with TRBJ2-1, with TRBD2 identical over 11 bases. CDR3 region: CASNRGLAVYNEQFF. As DNA, the CDR3 is TGTGCCAGCAATCGGGGACTAGCGGTTTACAATGAGCAGTTCTTC.